The 18 T cell receptor beta chains presented below share a single source sample, sequenced in a study of regulatory T cells in long-lasting Graves disease. Construction of the TCR beta libraries employed iRepertoire HTBI primers in conjunction with Arm-PCR of CDR3 regions. TCRdb analysed the multiplex PCR reads with MiXCR anew, one entry per CDR3 protein. This sample has more than 300,000 distinct CDR3 sequences; about 16% occur once, and the top ten carry about 24%. Time point indicated: newly diagnosed GD, antithyroid drugs for less than 3 months. From RNA extracted from PBMCs, the TCR library was made. Sample: peripheral blood mononuclear cells (PBMCs), taken at new diagnosis, from a patient treated with antithyroid drugs. These receptors all come from a female donor with Graves disease.

This clonotype was observed at least ten times. J is TRBJ2-5 and V is TRBV27, with D unresolved. Trimming took 6 bases from V and 5 from J, leaving 7 bases between them. The CDR3 runs 11 residues. Germline V gene sequence: CDR1 MNHEY, CDR2 SMNVEV (reference sequence). CDR3 coding DNA: TGTGCCAGCAGGGATGTGGAGACCCAGTACTTC. Encoded protein: CASRDVETQYF.

This clonotype was seen ten or more times. The chain has TRBV7-9 and TRBJ1-2, with TRBD1 matching over 7 bases. The ends lost 7 bases at V and 7 bases at J; junction bases unmatched: 15. CDR1 SEHNR and CDR2 FQNEAQ come from the germline V gene (reference sequence). CDR3 length: 15 residues. The CDR3 here is CASTPGGEGASGYTF. The CDR3 nucleotides are TGTGCCAGCACCCCCGGGGGTGAGGGGGCGAGTGGCTACACCTTC.

This clonotype has a count of ten or more. J is TRBJ2-3 and V is TRBV29-1; D is unclear. With 1 base removed from V and 4 bases from J, the gap between germline ends came to 6 bases. Germline CDR1 reads SQVTM; CDR2 reads ANQGSEA. The CDR3 is 12 amino acids. CDR3 nucleotides: TGCAGCGTTGAAGGAGAAGCAGATACGCAGTATTTT. It is translated as CSVEGEADTQYF.

This clonotype was picked up a small number of times. The chain joins TRBV10-3 to TRBJ1-1; 8 bases map to TRBD1. This CDR3 is 14 amino acids long. Per germline, CDR1 ENHRY and CDR2 SYGVKD. Trimming removed 6 bases from V and 1 base from J; junction bases left unmatched: 4. The CDR3 bases are TGTGCCATCAGAAGCGACAGGGGGAACACTGAAGCTTTCTTT. Protein: CAIRSDRGNTEAFF.

V gene TRBV3-1 combines with J gene TRBJ2-7, with 8 bases that match TRBD2. This CDR3 is 13 amino acids long. Germline-derived CDR1 and CDR2 are LGHDT and YNNKEL (reference sequence). After removal of 10 bases from V and 2 bases from J, the junction contained 7 bases not matched to a gene. The CDR3 coding sequence is TGTGCCACCACCACCGGGGGGGCCTACGAGCAGTACTTC. Translating it yields CATTTGGAYEQYF.

This clonotype has just a few counts. The chain joins TRBV2 to TRBJ1-5; possible D gene TRBD1, 6 bases. The CDR3 spans 17 residues. Germline V gene data show CDR1 as SNHLY and CDR2 as FYNNEI. V was trimmed by 6 bases and J by 0 bases, leaving 18 bases between them. The CDR3 region is CASRGGQGLSSNQPQHF. In DNA form, the CDR3 reads TGTGCCAGCAGGGGGGGGCAGGGTCTGAGTAGCAATCAGCCCCAGCATTTT.

This clonotype was observed many times. V and J are TRBV30 and TRBJ2-7; D gene uncertain. Germline CDR1 GTSNPN, CDR2 SVGIG (reference sequence). V lost 8 bases, J lost 2 bases, and 10 bases lay in between. The CDR3 has 11 amino acids. CDR3 DNA sequence: TGTGCCGCCGTGACAACCTACGAGCAGTACTTC. Translation gives CAAVTTYEQYF.

This clonotype appeared many times. This chain links TRBV10-3 with TRBJ2-7; 9 bases agree with TRBD1. J was trimmed by 4 bases and V by 6 bases; bases with no gene match: 4. Germline CDR1 reads ENHRY; CDR2 reads SYGVKD. The CDR3 runs to 13 residues. The chain's CDR3 is CAIRGTGLYEQYF. CDR3 nucleotide sequence: TGTGCCATCAGGGGGACAGGGCTATACGAGCAGTACTTC.

There are many counts of this clonotype. The V call is TRBV10-3, the J call TRBJ1-1, with D possibly matching TRBD1 (6 bases). This CDR3 is built from 14 residues. Germline CDR1 reads ENHRY; CDR2 reads SYGVKD. The ends were cut back, 2 bases at V and 1 base at J, with 8 bases in the middle. The CDR3 DNA follows: TGTGCCATCAGTGAGAAGGGGGAGAACACTGAAGCTTTCTTT. It specifies CAISEKGENTEAFF.

This clonotype was seen many times. V is TRBV7-9 and J is TRBJ2-7; the match to TRBD2 covers 11 bases. This CDR3 spans 17 amino acids. The trim removed 4 bases at V and 1 base at J, leaving 9 bases unmatched. Germline CDR1 is SEHNR and CDR2 is FQNEAQ (reference sequence). The chain's CDR3 is CASSSPLAGGPSYEQYF. CDR3 bases: TGTGCCAGCAGCTCGCCTCTAGCGGGAGGCCCGTCCTACGAGCAGTACTTC. Full variable domain (outside the CDR3, taken from reference TRBV7-9 and TRBJ2-7): DTGVSQNPRHKITKRGQNVTFRCDPISEHNRLYWYRQTLGQGPEFLTYFQNEAQLEKSRLLSDRFSAERPKGSFSTLEIQRTEQGDSAMYLCASSSPLAGGPSYEQYFGPGTRLTVT.

As concerns this clonotype: Its ends do not fully match the called genes, so a read error is possible. This chain joins TRBV12-3 or TRBV12-4 and TRBJ2-5, with D perhaps matching TRBD2 (6 bases). The CDR3 runs 12 residues. The CDR3 here is CASSLTGETQHF. In DNA, the CDR3 is TGTGCCAGCAGTTTAACGGGAGAGACCCAGCACTTC.

This clonotype was seen ten or more times. The chain links TRBV6-1 to TRBJ2-5, with 7 bases aligning to TRBD1. V lost 6 bases to trimming and J lost 0 bases; unmatched junction nucleotides: 4. The CDR3 spans 14 residues. CDR1 and CDR2 (germline): MNHNS, SASEGT. The CDR3 loop is CASRETGNQETQYF. CDR3 bases: TGTGCCAGCAGGGAGACAGGGAACCAAGAGACCCAGTACTTC.

This chain uses TRBV5-1 with TRBJ2-5; 7 bases align to TRBD2. This CDR3 region has 16 residues. Germline-derived CDR1 and CDR2 are SGHRS and YFSETQ. V lost 4 bases to trimming and J lost 0 bases; unmatched junction nucleotides: 9. The CDR3 DNA is TGCGCCAGCAGCCCGACCGGGGGGACCTACCAAGAGACCCAGTACTTC. Its translation is CASSPTGGTYQETQYF.

This clonotype has ten or more counts. The chain employs TRBV4-1 and TRBJ2-1; TRBD1 matches 8 bases. Trimming at V came to 3 bases and at J to 0 bases, leaving 1 base not matched to a gene. This CDR3 has 15 residues. Germline CDR1 MGHRA, CDR2 YSYEKL. In DNA form, the CDR3 reads TGCGCCAGCAGCCACAGGGGGCCCTCCTACAATGAGCAGTTCTTC. This codes for CASSHRGPSYNEQFF.

This clonotype has a handful of counts. The chain combines TRBV11-2 with TRBJ2-1, with 9 positions matching TRBD2. Germline loops: CDR1 SGHAT, CDR2 FQNNGV. CDR3 size: 16 residues. Trimming cost V 0 bases and J 7 bases; bases outside gene matches: 7. CDR3 sequence (DNA): TGTGCCAGCAGCTTAGAGGGGCTAGCGGGACTGAATGAGCAGTTCTTC. It encodes CASSLEGLAGLNEQFF.

This clonotype was seen many times. The V gene is TRBV4-3, the J gene TRBJ2-1; D is undetermined. The CDR3 has 15 amino acids. Per the germline V gene, CDR1 is LGHNA and CDR2 is YSLEER. Trimming took 0 bases from V and 4 from J, leaving 10 bases between them. The CDR3 sequence: CASSQDFETYNEQFF. The CDR3 DNA sequence: TGCGCCAGCAGCCAAGATTTTGAGACTTACAATGAGCAGTTCTTC.

This clonotype was observed at least ten times. The chain combines TRBV4-1 with TRBJ2-5; D call uncertain. This CDR3 has 17 amino acids. CDR1 and CDR2 (germline): MGHRA, YSYEKL. Trimming pared 3 bases from V and 3 bases from J, leaving 20 bases between. The CDR3 DNA reads as TGCGCCAGCAGCCACAAGGGCTTTCGGCAGATGGAAGAGACCCAGTACTTC. Its translation is CASSHKGFRQMEETQYF.

The V gene is TRBV4-1, the J gene TRBJ2-2, with D unclear. CDR1 and CDR2 (germline): MGHRA, YSYEKL. CDR3 size: 18 residues. Trimming stripped 5 bases from V and 1 base from J, with 20 bases between. The CDR3 loop reads CASSIEDLWSENTGELFF. CDR3 DNA sequence: TGCGCCAGCAGCATAGAGGACCTCTGGAGTGAGAACACCGGGGAGCTGTTTTTT.